The clone carrying this T cell receptor (beta chain) was seen more than once but under ten times. This entry belongs to a study of regulatory T cells in long-lasting Graves disease. Time point defined: newly diagnosed GD, antithyroid drugs for less than 3 months. After RNA was extracted from PBMCs, the TCR library was made from it. Germline V gene sequence: CDR1 LNHNV, CDR2 YYDKDF (reference sequence). CDR3 length: 17 residues. V was trimmed by 0 bases and J by 4 bases, leaving 15 bases between them. Relying on iRepertoire HTBI primers and Arm-PCR of CDR3 regions, the team built TCR beta libraries. TCRdb itself ran the multiplex PCR reads through MiXCR, one entry per CDR3 protein. The sample has 400,000 to 500,000 distinct CDR3 sequences, approximately 15% seen once. These data also featured in a second study, about T cells in Graves' hyperthyroidism and ophthalmopathy.

The source of this sequence is a woman aged 40-49 years with Graves disease. Sample: peripheral blood mononuclear cells (PBMCs), taken at new diagnosis, from a patient treated with antithyroid drugs. The chain uses TRBV15 and TRBJ2-2; maybe TRBD2 (6 bases). The chain's CDR3 is CATSRDGGWVPTGELFF. Written as DNA, the CDR3 is TGTGCCACCAGCAGAGATGGGGGGTGGGTCCCCACCGGGGAGCTGTTTTTT.